This TCR beta chain stems from a study of shared clonotypes between healthy human individuals. Study findings and constraints: The study sampled only blood, and tissue repertoires likely differ.

In replicate PCRs of sorted subsets, approximately 200 ng DNA, approximately 32,000 T cell genomes, was used. Original handling: ImmunoSEQ supplied junction-only sequences lacking quality scores, so filtering was different. The repertoire was sequenced with immunoSEQ multiplex PCR; TCRdb's copy has only in-frame clones and lacks some. That table furnishes V, J and clone size, whereas the DNA furnished D and trimming. The repertoire holds 2 million to 2.5 million clones, with about 94% as singletons. The CDR3 runs 15 residues. V was clipped by 0 bases and J by 4 bases; unmatched bases: 4. Germline V gene data show CDR1 as SGHTS and CDR2 as YDEGEE. The count of this clone is one. Its antigen is unidentified.

The material sequenced was naive CD4+ T cells sorted from blood. As to subset: CD45RA+ positively selected. The genes are TRBV5-8 and TRBJ2-1; TRBD1 matches 7 bases. The clonotype originates from a man aged 18 to 29 in good health. Here the CDR3 reads CASSLGDSAYNEQFF. In nucleotides, the CDR3 is TGTGCCAGCAGCTTGGGGGACAGTGCTTACAATGAGCAGTTCTTC.